This T cell receptor (beta chain) was obtained from a study of identical twins. Overall study findings and caveats: Beta out-of-frame sequences showed weaker excess twin sharing. Conclusions came from cross-sectional statistical analysis, not from following the same donors. Models predicted too little out-of-frame TCR alpha sharing in monozygotic twins.

Using its own MiXCR run on the 5' RACE reads, TCRdb lists one record per CDR3 protein. The data hold about 890,000 distinct CDR3 sequences, with around 12% observed a single time. As for this clonotype: Its antigen is as yet unknown.

This CDR3 spans 16 amino acids. Unmatched junction bases numbered 5, after V lost 0 bases and J lost 3 bases. The V gene's germline CDR1 is LGHNA and CDR2 YNFKEQ. The sample also formed part of further work on yellow fever vaccine responses in identical twins.

The source material was PBMCs. This TCR was sampled from a woman younger than 30 in good health. The rearrangement joins TRBV4-2 to TRBJ2-3; 8 nucleotides align to TRBD2. CDR3 residues: CASSQESGGGTDTQYF. Written as DNA, the CDR3 is TGTGCCAGCAGCCAAGAGTCTGGCGGGGGGACAGATACGCAGTATTTT.